This passage covers 30 T cell receptor beta chains from one sample sequenced in a study of identical twins. Each CDR3 protein gets one entry after TCRdb re-called the 5' RACE reads with MiXCR. The table has 1.5 million to 2 million distinct CDR3 sequences, under 35% seen once. The source material was cord blood. These receptors were collected from a newborn girl in good health.

The chain is built from TRBV29-1 and TRBJ1-1, with D possibly TRBD1 on 5 matching bases. Germline assignment: CDR1 SQVTM and CDR2 ANQGSEA. The CDR3 spans 12 residues. V was pared by 7 bases and J by 4 bases, with 13 bases between. The CDR3 DNA is TGCAGCGCCGCCGGGGGGGTCACTGAAGCTTTCTTT. Protein: CSAAGGVTEAFF.

In its sample, this clonotype was seen a few times. The V call is TRBV7-9, the J call TRBJ2-7; 11 nucleotides line up with TRBD2. Germline V gene sequence: CDR1 SEHNR, CDR2 FQNEAQ (reference sequence). CDR3 length equals 16 residues. Trimming removed 1 base from V and 1 base from J; junction bases left unmatched: 3. For the CDR3, the DNA is TGTGCCAGCAGCTTAGTTAGCGGGGGGGCTTCCTACGAGCAGTACTTC. Translated: CASSLVSGGASYEQYF.

This clonotype was observed a handful of times. CDR3 amino acids: CASRGLGGQGYEQYF. In DNA, the CDR3 is TGTGCCAGCAGGGGATTAGGGGGGCAGGGCTACGAGCAGTACTTC. This chain joins TRBV6-5 and TRBJ2-7; either TRBD1 or TRBD2 may supply D (6 bases each). Trimming stripped 6 bases from V and 3 bases from J, with 18 bases between. CDR1 is MNHEY and CDR2 is SVGAGI in the germline V gene. This CDR3 spans 15 amino acids.

This clonotype was counted only a few times. The chain has TRBV20-1 and TRBJ2-5; D not resolved. Between the trimmed V and J ends, which lost 6 bases and 1 base, there was a span of 15 bases. CDR1 is DFQATT, CDR2 SNEGSKA, per germline (reference sequence). There are 14 residues in the CDR3. For the CDR3, the DNA is TGCAGTGCAATGGTCGACAAGCGCCAAGAGACCCAGTACTTC. Its translation: CSAMVDKRQETQYF.

Many counts were recorded for this clonotype. V gene TRBV29-1 combines with J gene TRBJ2-5, with a weak D call TRBD1 (5 bases). V lost 6 bases to trimming and J lost 2 bases, with 19 bases between them. The CDR3 length is 15 residues. The germline V gene has CDR1 SQVTM and CDR2 ANQGSEA. CDR3 sequence: CSVKPPDTLQETQYF. The CDR3 DNA reads as TGCAGCGTGAAACCCCCGGACACCCTTCAAGAGACCCAGTACTTC.

Only a few counts were recorded for this clonotype. This sequence joins TRBV5-1 and TRBJ2-7; TRBD1 is a possible D gene (5 bases). Trimming left V 0 bases short and J 5 bases short, with 15 bases between. The CDR3 loop spans 15 amino acids. From germline, CDR1 is SGHRS and CDR2 YFSETQ. CDR3 region: CASSLALQGVNEQYF. CDR3 coding DNA: TGCGCCAGCAGCTTGGCCCTCCAGGGCGTCAACGAGCAGTACTTC. Full variable domain (outside the CDR3, taken from reference TRBV5-1 and TRBJ2-7): KAGVTQTPRYLIKTRGQQVTLSCSPISGHRSVSWYQQTPGQGLQFLFEYFSETQRNKGNFPGRFSGRQFSNSRSEMNVSTLELGDSALYLCASSLALQGVNEQYFGPGTRLTVT.

The rearrangement joins TRBV28 to TRBJ2-1; 12 bases are a match to TRBD2. Germline values: CDR1 MDHEN, CDR2 SYDVKM. The junction had 5 bases not matched to a gene; V was cut back by 3 bases and J by 8 bases. The CDR3 has 15 amino acids. CDR3 bases: TGTGCCAGCAGTTTTGGACTAGCGGGGTGGCATGAGCAGTTCTTC. Translation: CASSFGLAGWHEQFF.

The gene calls are TRBV20-1 and TRBJ2-3; 14 positions match TRBD2. The CDR3 has 19 amino acids. With V trimmed by 2 bases and J by 4 bases, 14 bases remained unmatched. Germline V gene sequence: CDR1 DFQATT, CDR2 SNEGSKA (reference sequence). CDR3 region: CSARPGLAGETLSADTQYF. The CDR3 bases are TGCAGTGCTAGACCGGGACTAGCGGGGGAGACGTTGAGTGCAGATACGCAGTATTTT.

In its sample, this clonotype was seen a few times. CDR3 in amino acids: CASTLVAGGNSPLHF. The DNA of the CDR3 is TGTGCCAGCACTCTAGTGGCAGGGGGCAATTCACCCCTCCACTTT. The chain combines TRBV27 with TRBJ1-6; TRBD1 matches 8 bases. This CDR3 spans 15 amino acids. Germline values: CDR1 MNHEY, CDR2 SMNVEV (reference sequence). The trim removed 7 bases at V and 7 bases at J, leaving 9 bases unmatched.

This clonotype was recorded a few times. This sequence joins TRBV18 and TRBJ2-1; 10 bases are shared with TRBD2. Trimming took 3 bases from V and 4 from J; bases not matched to a gene: 9. Germline CDR1 and CDR2: KGHSH and LQKENI. The CDR3 covers 17 residues. The CDR3: CASSPWSGGAGYNEQFF. DNA of the CDR3: TGTGCCAGCTCACCGTGGAGCGGGGGGGCTGGATACAATGAGCAGTTCTTC.

The table lists this clonotype with a few counts. The chain links TRBV28 to TRBJ2-7, with D perhaps matching TRBD1 or TRBD2 (5 bases each). The V end lost 6 bases, the J end lost 2 bases, and 17 bases lay between the germline ends. Per germline, CDR1 MDHEN and CDR2 SYDVKM. The CDR3 loop spans 15 amino acids. The CDR3 coding sequence is TGTGCCAGCAGCAGTGTCCGGGACGGGGCCTACGAGCAGTACTTC. Protein sequence: CASSSVRDGAYEQYF.

The chain joins TRBV6-2 or TRBV6-3 to TRBJ2-3, with 8 bases fitting TRBD2. V lost 5 bases and J lost 1; bases outside the gene matches: 8. This CDR3 is built from 16 residues. Germline-derived CDR1 and CDR2 are MNHEY and SVGEGT. The CDR3 loop reads CASSLTSGYRTDTQYF. The CDR3 bases are TGTGCCAGCAGTCTCACTAGCGGCTATCGCACAGATACGCAGTATTTT.

With respect to this clonotype: One end of the junction varies from germline; a read error may be responsible. The chain has TRBV12-3 or TRBV12-4 and TRBJ2-7, with D unclear. There are 12 residues in the CDR3. CDR3 coding DNA: TGTGCCAGCATTTTAACGATTTACGAGCAGTACTTC. Amino acid sequence: CASILTIYEQYF.

This clonotype was counted only a few times. The chain recombines TRBV9 with TRBJ2-3, with D hard to call. Germline CDR1 and CDR2: SGDLS and YYNGEE. The CDR3 is made up of 15 amino acids. V lost 2 bases and J lost 1, with 11 bases in between. CDR3 in amino acids: CASSVGIVGTDTQYF. In DNA, the CDR3 is TGTGCCAGCAGCGTGGGCATAGTAGGCACAGATACGCAGTATTTT. Looking up the rest from reference TRBV9 and TRBJ2-3 gives the full variable domain: DSGVTQTPKHLITATGQRVTLRCSPRSGDLSVYWYQQSLDQGLQFLIQYYNGEERAKGNILERFSAQQFPDLHSELNLSSLELGDSALYFCASSVGIVGTDTQYFGPGTRLTVL.

As to this clonotype: At one end, the junction sequence differs from germline, possibly due to a read error. CDR3 coding DNA: TGTGCCAGCGGTTTCGGTCCCCTCTTTAGGGGGGCCAACGTCCTGACTTTC. Residues: CASGFGPLFRGANVLTF. The chain links TRBV27 to TRBJ2-6; D remains ambiguous. This CDR3 has 17 residues. From germline, CDR1 is MNHEY and CDR2 SMNVEV (reference sequence).

The genes are TRBV28 and TRBJ2-1; TRBD1 agrees at 9 bases. The trim removed 5 bases at V and 5 bases at J, leaving 4 bases unmatched. Germline V gives CDR1 MDHEN, CDR2 SYDVKM. The CDR3 has 14 amino acids. CDR3 in DNA: TGTGCCAGCAGTCCACAGGGGGCCGACAATGAGCAGTTCTTC. It specifies CASSPQGADNEQFF. The full variable domain, completed using reference TRBV28 and TRBJ2-1, is DVKVTQSSRYLVKRTGEKVFLECVQDMDHENMFWYRQDPGLGLRLIYFSYDVKMKEKGDIPEGYSVSREKKERFSLILESASTNQTSMYLCASSPQGADNEQFFGPGTRLTVL.

This clonotype was detected only a few times. V is TRBV7-9 and J is TRBJ1-2; TRBD1 agrees at 9 bases. The V gene end was trimmed by 3 bases and the J gene end by 8 bases; junction bases not matched to a gene: 13. Germline V gene lookup returns CDR1 SEHNR and CDR2 FQNEAQ (reference sequence). The CDR3 covers 16 residues. CDR3 loop: CASSFPGIGTGSGYTF. CDR3 bases: TGTGCCAGCAGCTTCCCAGGCATCGGGACAGGGAGCGGCTACACCTTC. Full variable domain (rest looked up from reference TRBV7-9 and TRBJ1-2): DTGVSQNPRHKITKRGQNVTFRCDPISEHNRLYWYRQTLGQGPEFLTYFQNEAQLEKSRLLSDRFSAERPKGSFSTLEIQRTEQGDSAMYLCASSFPGIGTGSGYTFGSGTRLTVV.

The genes are TRBV15 and TRBJ2-2; 8 bases fit TRBD2. Germline CDR1 and CDR2: LNHNV and YYDKDF (reference sequence). V was pared by 1 base and J by 6 bases, with 16 bases of the junction left unmatched. This CDR3 is 19 amino acids long. CDR3 DNA sequence: TGTGCCACCAGCAGAGTTGCGGAAATTGGCGGGAGGTCTTCCGGGGAGCTGTTTTTT. Its protein is CATSRVAEIGGRSSGELFF.

The chain carries TRBV20-1 and TRBJ1-2, with D tentatively TRBD1 (5 bases). The germline CDR1 and CDR2 sequences are DFQATT and SNEGSKA (reference sequence). V lost 0 bases to trimming and J lost 5 bases, with 7 bases between them. The CDR3 is 12 amino acids. The CDR3 region is CSAREGEYGYTF. The CDR3 nucleotides read TGCAGTGCTAGAGAGGGGGAATATGGCTACACCTTC.

The chain uses TRBV7-2 and TRBJ2-3, with 8 bases matching TRBD2. Germline V gives CDR1 SGHTA, CDR2 FQGNSA. V lost 0 bases to trimming and J lost 1 base; unmatched junction nucleotides: 3. The CDR3 loop spans 16 amino acids. CDR3 region: CASSLAMGLGTDTQYF. The CDR3 nucleotides are TGTGCCAGCAGCTTAGCGATGGGACTAGGCACAGATACGCAGTATTTT.

The chain has TRBV20-1 and TRBJ2-7, with unresolved D. Trimming took 6 bases from V and 3 from J, leaving 15 bases between them. Germline V lookup: CDR1 DFQATT, CDR2 SNEGSKA (reference sequence). The CDR3 has 13 residues. CDR3 sequence: CSAYRHSYYEQYF. As DNA, the CDR3 is TGCAGTGCCTATAGGCACAGCTACTACGAGCAGTACTTC.

The chain combines TRBV5-1 with TRBJ2-1, with D perhaps TRBD1 or TRBD2 (5 bases each). Germline V gives CDR1 SGHRS, CDR2 YFSETQ. Trimming removed 4 bases from V and 8 bases from J, with 13 bases in between. The CDR3 sequence is 13 residues long. CDR3 protein: CASSGRGDHEQFF. CDR3 in DNA: TGCGCCAGCAGCGGGCGAGGGGATCATGAGCAGTTCTTC.

The chain is built from TRBV27 and TRBJ1-1; D uncertain. The CDR3 totals 17 residues. Trimming pared 3 bases from V and 4 bases from J, leaving 21 bases between. Germline loops: CDR1 MNHEY, CDR2 SMNVEV (reference sequence). The CDR3: CASSFFPPEGLTTEAFF. The CDR3 DNA follows: TGTGCCAGCAGTTTCTTCCCCCCAGAAGGGCTGACCACTGAAGCTTTCTTT.

This clonotype has only a few counts. At one of its ends the junction is not consistent with the germline gene, which may arise from a read error. This sequence joins TRBV3-1 and TRBJ1-1, with 9 bases identical to TRBD1. The CDR3 is 12 residues long. CDR1 is LGHDT and CDR2 is YNNKEL in the germline V gene (reference sequence). The DNA for the CDR3 is TGTGCCAGCAGCCAGGGACAGGGTGAAGTTTTCTTT. The encoded protein is CASSQGQGEVFF.

The gene calls are TRBV20-1 and TRBJ2-1, with TRBD1 matching 7 bases. CDR3 length: 15 residues. V gave up 4 bases and J gave up 9 bases; unmatched junction bases: 15. Germline assignment: CDR1 DFQATT and CDR2 SNEGSKA (reference sequence). The CDR3 is CSAKSPGTVSSEQFF. CDR3 nucleotides: TGCAGTGCTAAATCCCCCGGGACAGTTTCCAGTGAGCAGTTCTTC.

The sample holds a few counts of this clonotype. This CDR3 is CASSYRGGANEQFF. CDR3 coding DNA: TGTGCCAGCAGCTATCGCGGGGGGGCCAATGAGCAGTTCTTC. The chain links TRBV7-2 to TRBJ2-1, with 9 nucleotides matching TRBD2. There are 14 residues in the CDR3. The V and J ends lost 4 bases and 6 bases, in that order; junction bases with no gene match: 4. Germline CDR1 is SGHTA and CDR2 is FQGNSA. Full variable domain (missing parts from reference TRBV7-2 and TRBJ2-1): GAGVSQSPSNKVTEKGKDVELRCDPISGHTALYWYRQSLGQGLEFLIYFQGNSAPDKSGLPSDRFSAERTGGSVSTLTIQRTQQEDSAVYLCASSYRGGANEQFFGPGTRLTVL.

The genes are TRBV20-1 and TRBJ2-3; 9 bases agree with TRBD2. Per the germline V gene, CDR1 is DFQATT and CDR2 is SNEGSKA (reference sequence). CDR3 length: 15 amino acids. The V gene end was trimmed by 6 bases and the J gene end by 2 bases; junction bases not matched to a gene: 9. The CDR3 DNA reads as TGCAGTGCCGTCCCCGGGACTAGCCCCACAGATACGCAGTATTTT. Protein product: CSAVPGTSPTDTQYF.

In this sample, this clonotype turned up a few times. CDR3 sequence reads: CASSRVVSYTDTQYF. CDR3 DNA sequence: TGCGCCAGCAGCCGAGTCGTCTCGTACACAGATACGCAGTATTTT. The chain links TRBV4-1 to TRBJ2-3; D is unclear. This CDR3 comprises 15 residues. CDR1 is MGHRA, CDR2 YSYEKL, per germline. Trimming cost V 4 bases and J 2 bases, with 13 bases left between them.

This sequence joins TRBV5-6 and TRBJ2-1; 7 bases line up with TRBD2. This CDR3 is 16 amino acids long. The germline V gene encodes CDR1 SGHDT and CDR2 YYEEEE. V lost 0 bases, J lost 4 bases, and 7 bases stayed unmatched. The DNA of the CDR3 is TGTGCCAGCAGCTTGGAATTGCGGGAGCGATACAATGAGCAGTTCTTC. It encodes CASSLELRERYNEQFF.

This clonotype was seen more than once but under ten times. This chain links TRBV10-3 with TRBJ2-5; D tentatively reads TRBD1 or TRBD2 (5 bases each). Trimming left V 2 bases short and J 4 bases short, with 5 bases between. Per germline, CDR1 ENHRY and CDR2 SYGVKD. The CDR3 is 12 residues long. DNA of the CDR3: TGTGCCATCAGTGAGGGGACAGAGACCCAGTACTTC. Protein product: CAISEGTETQYF.